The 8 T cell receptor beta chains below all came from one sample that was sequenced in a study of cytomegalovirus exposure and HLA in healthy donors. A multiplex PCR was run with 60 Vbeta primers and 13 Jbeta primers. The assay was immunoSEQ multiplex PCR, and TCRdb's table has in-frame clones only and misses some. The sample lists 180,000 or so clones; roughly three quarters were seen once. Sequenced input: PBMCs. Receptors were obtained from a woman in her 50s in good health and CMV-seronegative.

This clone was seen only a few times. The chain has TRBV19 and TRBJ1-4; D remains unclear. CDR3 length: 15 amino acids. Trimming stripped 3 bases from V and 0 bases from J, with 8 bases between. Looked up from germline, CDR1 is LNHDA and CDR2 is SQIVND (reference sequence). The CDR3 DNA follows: TGTGCCAGTAGTATGTCCCTTTCAACTAATGAAAAACTGTTTTTT. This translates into CASSMSLSTNEKLFF.

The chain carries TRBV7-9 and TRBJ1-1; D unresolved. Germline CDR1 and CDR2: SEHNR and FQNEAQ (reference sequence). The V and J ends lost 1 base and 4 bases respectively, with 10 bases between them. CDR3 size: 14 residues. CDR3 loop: CASSLVVDSTEAFF. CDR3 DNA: TGTGCCAGCAGCTTAGTCGTGGACTCCACTGAAGCTTTCTTT.

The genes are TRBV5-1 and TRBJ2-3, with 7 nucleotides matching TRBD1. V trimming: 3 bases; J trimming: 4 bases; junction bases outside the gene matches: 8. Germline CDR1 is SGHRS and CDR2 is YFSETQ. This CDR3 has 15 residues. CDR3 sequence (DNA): TGCGCCAGCAGCTCCGGAAACAGGGGCCCAGATACGCAGTATTTT. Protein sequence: CASSSGNRGPDTQYF.

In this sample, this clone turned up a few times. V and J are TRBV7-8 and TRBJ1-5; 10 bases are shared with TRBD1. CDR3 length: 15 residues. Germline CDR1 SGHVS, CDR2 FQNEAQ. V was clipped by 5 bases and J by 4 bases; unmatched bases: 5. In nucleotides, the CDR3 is TGTGCCAGCAGCGACCAGGACAGGGGGAATCAGCCCCAGCATTTT. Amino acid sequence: CASSDQDRGNQPQHF.

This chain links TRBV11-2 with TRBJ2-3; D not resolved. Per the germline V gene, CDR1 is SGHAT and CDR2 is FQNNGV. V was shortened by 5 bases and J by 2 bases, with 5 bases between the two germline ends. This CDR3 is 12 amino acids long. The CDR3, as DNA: TGTGCCAGCAGCCCGTTCACAGATACGCAGTATTTT. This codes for CASSPFTDTQYF.

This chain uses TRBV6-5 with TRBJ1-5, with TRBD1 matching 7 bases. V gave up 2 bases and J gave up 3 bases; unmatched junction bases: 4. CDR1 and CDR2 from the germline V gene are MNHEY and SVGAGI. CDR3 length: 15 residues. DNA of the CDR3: TGTGCCAGCAGTTACGGACAGGCCCTCAATCAGCCCCAGCATTTT. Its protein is CASSYGQALNQPQHF.

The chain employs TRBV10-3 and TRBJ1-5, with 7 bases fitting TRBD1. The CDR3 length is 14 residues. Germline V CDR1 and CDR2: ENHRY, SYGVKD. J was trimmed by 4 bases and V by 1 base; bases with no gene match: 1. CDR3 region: CAISELQGNQPQHF. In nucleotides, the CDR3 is TGTGCCATCAGTGAGTTACAGGGGAATCAGCCCCAGCATTTT.

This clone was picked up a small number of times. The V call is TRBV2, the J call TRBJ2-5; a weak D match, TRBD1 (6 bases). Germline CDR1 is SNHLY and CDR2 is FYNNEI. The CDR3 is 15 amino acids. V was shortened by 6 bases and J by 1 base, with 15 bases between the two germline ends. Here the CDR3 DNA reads TGTGCCAGCAGGCCTTCGGGACAATTCCAAGAGACCCAGTACTTC. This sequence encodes CASRPSGQFQETQYF.